This T cell receptor (delta chain) was identified in a study of gamma-delta T cells after stem cell transplantation. This clone was counted a few times. Since a much larger clone is just one base distant, this may be a read error. TCRdb fed the RT-PCR reads into CATT to redo clone calling. Of around 1,500 delta-chain clones in the sample, more than 1.5% were seen once. The CDR3 loop spans 17 amino acids. V was clipped by 8 bases and J by 5 bases; unmatched bases: 21. Germline V gene lookup returns CDR1 GEAIGNYY and CDR2 EKD. Sample: gamma-delta T cells. The genes are TRDV2 and TRDJ1; 8 bases are shared with TRDD2. This sequence originates from a human donor. It is not recorded whose cells these are; they may come from a transplant donor. CDR3 in amino acids: CAFRFLPILWSKDKLIF. As DNA, the CDR3 is TGTGCCTTCCGCTTCCTTCCTATTCTCTGGAGCAAGGATAAACTCATCTTT.